The clone carrying this T cell receptor (beta chain) has more than one count but fewer than ten. V dropped 5 bases and J dropped 3 bases, with 9 bases sitting between them. The CDR3 runs to 13 residues. Germline-derived CDR1 and CDR2 are KGHDR and SFDVKD. These data come from a study of blood T cell repertoires in COVID-19. Study context: Samples taken during acute and convalescent COVID-19 were collected in the United States, Italy and Spain. PBMCs, B-cell-depleted T cells, or T cells provided the cDNA or gDNA that made up the material.

Patients in Seattle were enrolled during active infection, then followed longitudinally. In the authors' methods: Amplification from reference gene primers served as the basis for estimated nucleated cell counts. Some clones are missing from TCRdb's copy, which holds only in-frame ones; the method was immunoSEQ multiplex PCR. V and J calls and clone size come straight from that table; D and trimming were deduced from the DNA. The sample includes around 200,000 clones, about 86% seen only once; the top ten take approximately 9.9%. Sequenced input: peripheral blood. The J gene is TRBJ1-2, the V gene TRBV24-1; D is unclear. The sequence derives from a woman aged 60-75 years with COVID-19, enrolled during active disease. The CDR3, as DNA: TGTGCCACCAGTGTTAGGGAGCACTATGGCTACACCTTC. It yields the protein CATSVREHYGYTF.